This TCR beta chain comes out of a study of long-term antiretroviral therapy in people with HIV. Findings and caveats of the study: Patients on ART gained diversity, which nonetheless stayed below transplant donor controls. Repertoires in HIV (unlike those of controls) had narrower CDR3 length ranges.

A few counts support this clone. The antigen is undetermined. CDR1 and CDR2 (germline): SGHTA, FQGNSA. Trimming left V 2 bases short and J 5 bases short, with 6 bases between. CDR3 size: 12 residues. It was version v3.0 of the immunoSEQ assay that was run at survey level. The assay was immunoSEQ multiplex PCR, and TCRdb's table has in-frame clones only and misses some. This table has around 26,000 clones, around 80% appearing once. V gene TRBV7-2 combines with J gene TRBJ2-5; D not resolved. The source is a woman aged 40 to 50 with HIV. Specimen: unsorted PBMCs, collected 0.5 years after starting antiretroviral therapy. The CDR3 DNA follows: TGTGCCAGCAGCTTAACCCAGGAGACCCAGTACTTC. The encoded protein is CASSLTQETQYF.